This T cell receptor (delta chain) derives from a study of Vδ1+ human thymocytes. Study-wide findings and caveats: TRG sequences recurred across donors, whereas TRD sequences stayed essentially private. Unlike peripheral blood Vdelta1+ controls, thymic delta-chain sequences included about 20% Vdelta2 and few Vdelta3. Highly polyclonal TRG and TRD repertoires with Gaussian CDR3 length distributions appeared in thymus.

After alphabeta T cell depletion, CD3+ Vdelta1+ Vdelta2- thymocytes were sorted. The template was reverse-transcribed extracted RNA. The CDR3 regions were amplified by multiplex PCR from V-gene primers to a constant-region primer. TCRdb reanalyzed the multiplex PCR reads using CATT. Altogether approximately 58,000 delta-chain clones are present, about 15% being singletons, with the ten largest covering approximately 0.4%. The CDR3 length is 19 residues. The junction had 11 bases not matched to a gene; V was cut back by 0 bases and J by 3 bases. The germline CDR1 and CDR2 sequences are TSWWSYY and QGS. This clone came up a few times. Its target is not known.

This receptor was identified in a girl under two years old who had congenital heart surgery. The V gene is TRDV1, the J gene TRDJ1, with 12 positions matching TRDD3. What was sequenced was Vdelta1+ gamma-delta thymocytes from the thymus. The subset: FACS-sorted CD3+ TCRalphabeta- TCRVdelta1+ TCRVdelta2- thymocytes. CDR3 residues: CALGELGTLGDTLADKLIF. CDR3 DNA sequence: TGTGCTCTTGGGGAACTTGGGACTCTGGGGGATACGCTGGCCGATAAACTCATCTTT.